A single sample is the source of the 22 T cell receptor beta chains below, sequenced in a study of cytomegalovirus exposure and HLA in healthy donors. The PCR was carried out with 60 Vbeta primers and 13 Jbeta primers. Profiled with immunoSEQ multiplex PCR; TCRdb holds only in-frame clones, not every one. This table has more than 150,000 clones, approximately 84% appearing once. The sample taken for sequencing was PBMCs. These receptors were collected from a woman aged 18-29 years in good health and CMV-seronegative.

This sequence joins TRBV30 and TRBJ1-1; the D is unclear. This CDR3 has 14 residues. The ends were cut back, 1 base at V and 4 bases at J, with 13 bases in the middle. The V gene's germline CDR1 is GTSNPN and CDR2 SVGIG (reference sequence). DNA for the CDR3: TGTGCCTGGAGTGCATGGGCGCAAGGCACTGAAGCTTTCTTT. It yields the protein CAWSAWAQGTEAFF. Based on the CDR3 plus reference TRBV30 and TRBJ1-1, the full variable domain is SQTIHQWPATLVQPVGSPLSLECTVEGTSNPNLYWYRQAAGRGLQLLFYSVGIGQISSEVPQNLSASRPQDRQFILSSKKLLLSDSGFYLCAWSAWAQGTEAFFGQGTRLTVV.

V gene TRBV25-1 combines with J gene TRBJ2-2; 7 nucleotides line up with TRBD1. CDR1 MGHDK and CDR2 SYGVNS come from the germline V gene. This CDR3 spans 15 amino acids. The V gene end was trimmed by 4 bases and the J gene end by 4 bases; junction bases not matched to a gene: 6. The CDR3 region has the DNA TGTGCCAGCAGTGTCCCCGGGACAGTCACCGGGGAGCTGTTTTTT. Translated, it gives CASSVPGTVTGELFF. The entire variable domain, with the rest obtained from reference TRBV25-1 and TRBJ2-2, is as follows: EADIYQTPRYLVIGTGKKITLECSQTMGHDKMYWYQQDPGMELHLIHYSYGVNSTEKGDLSSESTVSRIRTEHFPLTLESARPSHTSQYLCASSVPGTVTGELFFGEGSRLTVL.

The chain has TRBV6-4 and TRBJ2-1, with 8 bases aligning to TRBD2. V lost 5 bases to trimming and J lost 8 bases; unmatched junction nucleotides: 8. CDR1 and CDR2 from the germline V gene are MRHNA and SNTAGT. CDR3 size: 14 residues. The CDR3 DNA sequence: TGTGCCAGCAGTCAGCAAGGACTAGCCGATGAGCAGTTCTTC. Translated: CASSQQGLADEQFF.

This chain links TRBV7-9 with TRBJ2-3, with 13 bases aligning to TRBD2. J was trimmed by 2 bases and V by 1 base; bases with no gene match: 6. There are 18 residues in the CDR3. Germline values: CDR1 SEHNR, CDR2 FQNEAQ (reference sequence). The CDR3 loop reads CASSLGRTSGGYTDTQYF. In nucleotides, the CDR3 is TGTGCCAGCAGCTTAGGAAGGACTAGCGGGGGTTACACAGATACGCAGTATTTT.

This chain joins TRBV7-8 and TRBJ2-2, with D perhaps TRBD1 (6 bases). The CDR3 sequence is 13 residues long. Germline V lookup: CDR1 SGHVS, CDR2 FQNEAQ. Trimming shortened V by 6 bases and J by 1 base, and 6 bases separated the two germline ends. The chain's CDR3 is CASRQGNTGELFF. Written as DNA, the CDR3 is TGTGCCAGCAGACAGGGGAACACCGGGGAGCTGTTTTTT.

The chain combines TRBV5-1 with TRBJ1-1, with D possibly being TRBD1 (6 bases). V was shortened by 3 bases and J by 4 bases, with 13 bases between the two germline ends. This CDR3 region has 14 residues. Germline CDR1 reads SGHRS; CDR2 reads YFSETQ. The CDR3 DNA follows: TGCGCCAGCAGCTCGGGGGGGGGCCCCACTGAAGCTTTCTTT. It encodes CASSSGGGPTEAFF.

This sequence joins TRBV5-1 and TRBJ2-7; D perhaps matches TRBD2 (7 bases). Trimming left V 4 bases short and J 4 bases short, with 18 bases between. This CDR3 is 15 amino acids long. CDR1 and CDR2 from the germline V gene are SGHRS and YFSETQ. CDR3 amino acids: CASSPSDGGRYEQYF. The CDR3 DNA reads TGCGCCAGCAGCCCTTCTGACGGGGGGCGGTACGAGCAGTACTTC.

This rearrangement joins TRBV5-1 to TRBJ2-7, with TRBD2 matching 12 bases. Germline V lookup: CDR1 SGHRS, CDR2 YFSETQ. The CDR3 is made up of 15 amino acids. V shed 5 bases, J shed 1 base, and the junction held 4 bases outside the gene matches. Here the CDR3 DNA reads TGCGCCAGCAGTACTAGCGGGGGGCGTTCCTACGAGCAGTACTTC. Its translation is CASSTSGGRSYEQYF.

The rearrangement links TRBV10-3 to TRBJ2-1; a weak D match, TRBD1 (5 bases). V was shortened by 7 bases and J by 3 bases, with 10 bases between the two germline ends. The CDR3 contains 13 residues. Germline values: CDR1 ENHRY, CDR2 SYGVKD. DNA of the CDR3: TGTGCCATCACCGAGACAGACTACAATGAGCAGTTCTTC. Translating gives CAITETDYNEQFF.

This rearrangement joins TRBV4-3 to TRBJ1-4, with D perhaps TRBD1 (5 bases). Germline CDR1 reads LGHNA; CDR2 reads YSLEER. Trimming took off 4 bases at V and 5 bases at J, with 17 bases between the two ends. The CDR3 consists of 16 residues. The CDR3 is CASSPLLGGSNEKLFF. The DNA for the CDR3 is TGCGCCAGCAGCCCACTCCTGGGGGGGTCAAATGAAAAACTGTTTTTT.

This chain links TRBV27 with TRBJ2-6; weak D call: TRBD1 (5 bases). CDR3 length equals 15 residues. The V gene lost 4 bases and the J gene lost 1 base, with 8 bases spanning the gap. Germline V lookup: CDR1 MNHEY, CDR2 SMNVEV (reference sequence). CDR3 in amino acids: CASSSRDSGANVLTF. The CDR3 bases are TGTGCCAGCAGTTCCAGGGATTCTGGGGCCAACGTCCTGACTTTC.

A few counts support this clone. This chain joins TRBV28 and TRBJ1-6, with TRBD1 matching over 8 bases. Per germline, CDR1 MDHEN and CDR2 SYDVKM. The CDR3 contains 18 residues. V lost 8 bases, J lost 1 base, and 13 bases stayed unmatched. The CDR3 DNA follows: TGTGCCAGCGTTACTTGGACAGGGACGGGGTCCTATAATTCACCCCTCCACTTT. It translates to CASVTWTGTGSYNSPLHF.

This clone was counted once. V is TRBV6-1 and J is TRBJ2-3; 7 nucleotides agree with TRBD2. In germline, CDR1 is MNHNS, CDR2 SASEGT. CDR3 length: 15 amino acids. With V trimmed by 4 bases and J by 0 bases, 4 bases remained unmatched. As DNA, the CDR3 is TGTGCCAGCAGTGTGAGTAGCGGGAGCACAGATACGCAGTATTTT. It specifies CASSVSSGSTDTQYF.

The chain has TRBV20-1 and TRBJ2-7; perhaps TRBD1 as D (6 bases). V was pared by 6 bases and J by 7 bases, with 13 bases between. Germline CDR1 reads DFQATT; CDR2 reads SNEGSKA (reference sequence). The length of the CDR3 is 11 residues. CDR3: CSAAQGGEQYF. The CDR3 DNA is TGCAGTGCAGCACAGGGCGGAGAGCAGTACTTC.

The genes are TRBV19 and TRBJ1-6; TRBD1 agrees at 7 bases. The germline V gene has CDR1 LNHDA and CDR2 SQIVND (reference sequence). The V and J ends lost 5 bases and 10 bases, in that order; junction bases with no gene match: 11. CDR3 length equals 15 residues. The CDR3 bases are TGTGCCAGTAGTTTGCCGCCAGGGGGAAGATCACCCCTCCACTTT. Its translation is CASSLPPGGRSPLHF.

The chain is built from TRBV7-2 and TRBJ1-4; unclear D gene. The CDR3 loop spans 13 amino acids. Germline assignment: CDR1 SGHTA and CDR2 FQGNSA. Trimming removed 3 bases from V and 7 bases from J, with 9 bases in between. CDR3 loop: CASSFGETEKLFF. CDR3 nucleotide sequence: TGTGCCAGCAGCTTCGGGGAGACTGAAAAACTGTTTTTT.

The chain combines TRBV12-5 with TRBJ1-5, with TRBD1 matching over 11 bases. Germline trimming cut 7 bases from V and 6 bases from J; bases unmatched to any gene: 23. The length of the CDR3 is 20 residues. The germline gives CDR1 LGHNT, CDR2 FRNRAP. CDR3 protein: CASADRDRGAGTSRCQPQHF. As DNA, the CDR3 is TGTGCTAGTGCCGATCGGGACAGGGGGGCGGGGACGTCGCGTTGTCAGCCCCAGCATTTT.

The rearrangement uses TRBV5-4 and TRBJ2-7, with 7 bases fitting TRBD1. After removal of 4 bases from V and 4 bases from J, the junction contained 5 bases not matched to a gene. Germline V CDR1 and CDR2: SGHNT, YYREEE (reference sequence). CDR3 size: 13 residues. The CDR3 here is CASSKGTAYEQYF. For the CDR3, the DNA is TGTGCCAGCAGCAAAGGGACAGCTTACGAGCAGTACTTC.

This clone was counted between two and nine times. J is TRBJ2-7 and V is TRBV5-1; TRBD1 aligns across 9 bases. Trimming took 4 bases from V and 4 from J; bases not matched to a gene: 9. This CDR3 contains 15 residues. Germline V gene lookup returns CDR1 SGHRS and CDR2 YFSETQ. The CDR3 coding sequence is TGCGCCAGCAGCCTCCGGACAGGGGCCCCTTACGAGCAGTACTTC. Its translation: CASSLRTGAPYEQYF.

The sample holds one count of this clone. The CDR3 loop reads CATSRARGKAGAYEQYF. In nucleotides, the CDR3 is TGTGCCACCAGCAGAGCCAGGGGTAAAGCGGGAGCCTACGAGCAGTACTTC. This chain uses TRBV15 with TRBJ2-7, with TRBD2 matching over 8 bases. Germline trimming cut 1 base from V and 2 bases from J; bases unmatched to any gene: 10. CDR3 length: 17 residues. The germline gives CDR1 LNHNV, CDR2 YYDKDF (reference sequence).

V and J are TRBV11-1 and TRBJ2-3, with 11 bases lining up with TRBD2. Germline CDR1 reads SGHAT; CDR2 reads FQDESV (reference sequence). This CDR3 is 17 amino acids long. Trimming took 4 bases from V and 0 from J; bases not matched to a gene: 6. The CDR3 region has the DNA TGTGCCAGCAGCTCTGGGACTAGCGGAGGTAGCACAGATACGCAGTATTTT. Encoded protein: CASSSGTSGGSTDTQYF.

This clone occurred a few times. V and J are TRBV5-1 and TRBJ2-2; TRBD1 matches at 8 bases. The CDR3 sequence is 15 residues long. With V trimmed by 4 bases and J by 4 bases, 6 bases remained unmatched. Germline V gene data show CDR1 as SGHRS and CDR2 as YFSETQ. The CDR3 is CASSTGQGITGELFF. CDR3 nucleotides: TGCGCCAGCAGCACCGGACAGGGCATCACCGGGGAGCTGTTTTTT. The full variable domain, completed using reference TRBV5-1 and TRBJ2-2, is KAGVTQTPRYLIKTRGQQVTLSCSPISGHRSVSWYQQTPGQGLQFLFEYFSETQRNKGNFPGRFSGRQFSNSRSEMNVSTLELGDSALYLCASSTGQGITGELFFGEGSRLTVL.